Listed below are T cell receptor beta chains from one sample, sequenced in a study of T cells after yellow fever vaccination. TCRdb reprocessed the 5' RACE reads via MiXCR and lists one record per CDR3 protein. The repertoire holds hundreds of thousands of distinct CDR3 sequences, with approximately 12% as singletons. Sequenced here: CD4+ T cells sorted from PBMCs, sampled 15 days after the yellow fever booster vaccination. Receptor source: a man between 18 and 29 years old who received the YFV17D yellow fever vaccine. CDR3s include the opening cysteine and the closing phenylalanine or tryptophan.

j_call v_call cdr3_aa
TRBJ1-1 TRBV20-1 CSARVRGNTEAFF
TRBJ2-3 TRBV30 CAWSVSRDTQYF
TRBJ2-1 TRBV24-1 CATSAPPQGRYNEQFF
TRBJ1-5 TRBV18 CASSPLQPQHF
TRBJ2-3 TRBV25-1 CASIPLGASTDTQYF
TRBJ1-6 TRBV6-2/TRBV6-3 CASSYVQGLPNSPLHF
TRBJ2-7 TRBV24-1 CATTGTETSYEQYF
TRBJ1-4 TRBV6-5 CASSLMGANEKLFF
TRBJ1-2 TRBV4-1 CASSQDFYGASNYGYTF
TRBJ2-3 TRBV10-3 CAISEWPGATDTQYF
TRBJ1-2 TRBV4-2 CASSQDNRAGGPGYTF
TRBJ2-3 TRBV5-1 CASSIQGSDTQYF
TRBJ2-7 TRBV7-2 CASSPQSSSYEQYF
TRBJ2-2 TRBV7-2 CASNSMGTGELFF
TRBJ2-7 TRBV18 CASSPRATGGDEQYF
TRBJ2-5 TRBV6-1 CASAGHFGETQYF
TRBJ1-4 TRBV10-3 CALNRRGVCEKLFF
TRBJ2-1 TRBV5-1 CASSFGLPEENEQFF
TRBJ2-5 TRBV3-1 CASSQGSGKPETQYF
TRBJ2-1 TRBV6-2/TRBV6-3 CASSWALGGLTGQVGNEQFF
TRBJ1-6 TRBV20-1 CSARDRGGNSPLHF
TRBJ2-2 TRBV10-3 CAISRTDRELFF
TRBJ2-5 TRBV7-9 CASSPYWRGGISGEMETQYF
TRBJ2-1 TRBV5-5 CASSIWDIRDEQFF
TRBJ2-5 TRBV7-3 CASSPPMEETQYF
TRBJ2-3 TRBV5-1 CASSSLAADTQYF
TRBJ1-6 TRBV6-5 CASRWFHNSPLHF
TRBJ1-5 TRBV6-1 CASSEATGSPQHF
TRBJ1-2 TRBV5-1 CASSLGAGGVYGYTF